This passage covers 4 T cell receptor beta chains from one sample sequenced in a study of shared clonotypes between healthy human individuals. TCRdb's table, derived via immunoSEQ multiplex PCR, lists solely in-frame clones and lacks some. The sample lists hundreds of thousands of clones; around 73% were seen once. Material for sequencing was memory CD4+ T cells sorted from blood. Subset specified: CD45RA-negative fraction. These receptors were obtained from a woman in her thirties in good health.

The V and J genes are TRBV2 and TRBJ1-1, with TRBD1 matching over 8 bases. V trimming: 5 bases; J trimming: 5 bases; junction bases outside the gene matches: 13. Germline CDR1 SNHLY, CDR2 FYNNEI. The CDR3 length is 16 residues. CDR3 sequence: CASSSRQGRWGTEAFF. The CDR3 coding sequence is TGTGCCAGCAGTTCCCGACAGGGGCGCTGGGGAACTGAAGCTTTCTTT.

CDR3 residues: CASRPRQGTYEQYF. For the CDR3, the DNA is TGTGCCAGCAGACCTAGGCAGGGGACCTACGAGCAGTACTTC. V usage is TRBV7-8 and J usage is TRBJ2-7, with D possibly being TRBD1 (6 bases). The CDR3 is 14 residues long. V was clipped by 6 bases and J by 2 bases, with 14 bases between them. Germline V gene lookup returns CDR1 SGHVS and CDR2 FQNEAQ.

This clone came up a few times. Other DNA sequences of this sample code for an identical CDR3. The chain recombines TRBV5-1 with TRBJ2-1, with D uncertain. V lost 0 bases and J 0 bases, leaving 7 bases between the germline ends. CDR1 is SGHRS, CDR2 YFSETQ, per germline. This CDR3 contains 15 residues. Here the CDR3 reads CASSLASGSYNEQFF. The CDR3 bases are TGCGCCAGCAGCTTGGCATCAGGCTCCTACAATGAGCAGTTCTTC.

The chain employs TRBV6-1 and TRBJ2-3, with TRBD2 identical over 8 bases. CDR3 length: 13 amino acids. CDR1 is MNHNS and CDR2 is SASEGT in the germline V gene. Trimming took 10 bases from V and 1 from J; bases not matched to a gene: 4. The CDR3: CAIETSGTDTQYF. The CDR3, as DNA: TGTGCCATCGAGACTAGCGGCACAGATACGCAGTATTTT.